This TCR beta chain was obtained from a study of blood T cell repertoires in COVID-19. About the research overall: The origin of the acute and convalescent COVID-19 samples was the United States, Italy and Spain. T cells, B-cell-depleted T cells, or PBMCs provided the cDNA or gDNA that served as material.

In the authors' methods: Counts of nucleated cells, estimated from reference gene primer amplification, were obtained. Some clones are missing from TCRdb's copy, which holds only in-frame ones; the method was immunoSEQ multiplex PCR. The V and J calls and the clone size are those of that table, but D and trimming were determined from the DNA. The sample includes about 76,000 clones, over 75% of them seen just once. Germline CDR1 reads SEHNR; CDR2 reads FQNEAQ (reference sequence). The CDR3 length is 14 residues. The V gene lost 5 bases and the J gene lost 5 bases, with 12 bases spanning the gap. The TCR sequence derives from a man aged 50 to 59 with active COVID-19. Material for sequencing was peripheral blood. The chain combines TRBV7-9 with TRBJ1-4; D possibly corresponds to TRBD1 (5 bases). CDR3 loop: CASSILGVNEKLFF. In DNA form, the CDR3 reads TGTGCCAGCAGCATTCTAGGGGTAAATGAAAAACTGTTTTTT.